This T cell receptor beta chain is from a study of shared clonotypes between healthy human individuals. Measured with immunoSEQ multiplex PCR; TCRdb has only the in-frame clones, and not every one. In the table there are 740,000 or so clones, 60% to 75% of which are singletons. The study drew all its donors from Caucasian adults living in Nashville, Tennessee. A CD45RA+ naive subset and a CD45RA-negative memory subset were split from CD4+ cells. The germline gives CDR1 SEHNR, CDR2 FQNEAQ (reference sequence). The CDR3 extends over 15 amino acids. V was pared by 3 bases and J by 8 bases, with 5 bases of the junction left unmatched.

The source is a woman aged 25 to 39 in good health. The sequenced material came from memory CD4+ T cells sorted from blood. Subset defined: CD45RA-negative fraction. The chain has TRBV7-9 and TRBJ2-2; 11 positions agree with TRBD2. The CDR3 spells CASSFSGRAQGELFF. The CDR3 nucleotides are TGTGCCAGCAGCTTTAGCGGGAGGGCTCAAGGGGAGCTGTTTTTT.